The source of this T cell receptor (beta chain) is a study of siplizumab effects on memory and regulatory T cells. Study conclusions and caveats: Naive T cells looked more diverse than memory cells and looked like major alloresponse contributors.

This CDR3 region has 13 residues. Trimming took 5 bases from V and 6 from J; bases not matched to a gene: 4. Germline loops: CDR1 SGHTA, CDR2 FQGNSA. The method was immunoSEQ multiplex PCR; TCRdb's version includes in-frame clones alone and lacks a portion of them. The profile shows 75,000 to 100,000 clones, about 93% of them singletons. For this clone: Antigen specificity is unknown.

The source is a human donor in good health. Sequenced sample: non-Treg CD4+ T cells sorted from blood. The V and J genes are TRBV7-2 and TRBJ1-5; 7 bases fit TRBD1. This CDR3 reads CASSEDRVQPQHF. For the CDR3, the DNA is TGTGCCAGCAGCGAAGACAGGGTTCAGCCCCAGCATTTT.